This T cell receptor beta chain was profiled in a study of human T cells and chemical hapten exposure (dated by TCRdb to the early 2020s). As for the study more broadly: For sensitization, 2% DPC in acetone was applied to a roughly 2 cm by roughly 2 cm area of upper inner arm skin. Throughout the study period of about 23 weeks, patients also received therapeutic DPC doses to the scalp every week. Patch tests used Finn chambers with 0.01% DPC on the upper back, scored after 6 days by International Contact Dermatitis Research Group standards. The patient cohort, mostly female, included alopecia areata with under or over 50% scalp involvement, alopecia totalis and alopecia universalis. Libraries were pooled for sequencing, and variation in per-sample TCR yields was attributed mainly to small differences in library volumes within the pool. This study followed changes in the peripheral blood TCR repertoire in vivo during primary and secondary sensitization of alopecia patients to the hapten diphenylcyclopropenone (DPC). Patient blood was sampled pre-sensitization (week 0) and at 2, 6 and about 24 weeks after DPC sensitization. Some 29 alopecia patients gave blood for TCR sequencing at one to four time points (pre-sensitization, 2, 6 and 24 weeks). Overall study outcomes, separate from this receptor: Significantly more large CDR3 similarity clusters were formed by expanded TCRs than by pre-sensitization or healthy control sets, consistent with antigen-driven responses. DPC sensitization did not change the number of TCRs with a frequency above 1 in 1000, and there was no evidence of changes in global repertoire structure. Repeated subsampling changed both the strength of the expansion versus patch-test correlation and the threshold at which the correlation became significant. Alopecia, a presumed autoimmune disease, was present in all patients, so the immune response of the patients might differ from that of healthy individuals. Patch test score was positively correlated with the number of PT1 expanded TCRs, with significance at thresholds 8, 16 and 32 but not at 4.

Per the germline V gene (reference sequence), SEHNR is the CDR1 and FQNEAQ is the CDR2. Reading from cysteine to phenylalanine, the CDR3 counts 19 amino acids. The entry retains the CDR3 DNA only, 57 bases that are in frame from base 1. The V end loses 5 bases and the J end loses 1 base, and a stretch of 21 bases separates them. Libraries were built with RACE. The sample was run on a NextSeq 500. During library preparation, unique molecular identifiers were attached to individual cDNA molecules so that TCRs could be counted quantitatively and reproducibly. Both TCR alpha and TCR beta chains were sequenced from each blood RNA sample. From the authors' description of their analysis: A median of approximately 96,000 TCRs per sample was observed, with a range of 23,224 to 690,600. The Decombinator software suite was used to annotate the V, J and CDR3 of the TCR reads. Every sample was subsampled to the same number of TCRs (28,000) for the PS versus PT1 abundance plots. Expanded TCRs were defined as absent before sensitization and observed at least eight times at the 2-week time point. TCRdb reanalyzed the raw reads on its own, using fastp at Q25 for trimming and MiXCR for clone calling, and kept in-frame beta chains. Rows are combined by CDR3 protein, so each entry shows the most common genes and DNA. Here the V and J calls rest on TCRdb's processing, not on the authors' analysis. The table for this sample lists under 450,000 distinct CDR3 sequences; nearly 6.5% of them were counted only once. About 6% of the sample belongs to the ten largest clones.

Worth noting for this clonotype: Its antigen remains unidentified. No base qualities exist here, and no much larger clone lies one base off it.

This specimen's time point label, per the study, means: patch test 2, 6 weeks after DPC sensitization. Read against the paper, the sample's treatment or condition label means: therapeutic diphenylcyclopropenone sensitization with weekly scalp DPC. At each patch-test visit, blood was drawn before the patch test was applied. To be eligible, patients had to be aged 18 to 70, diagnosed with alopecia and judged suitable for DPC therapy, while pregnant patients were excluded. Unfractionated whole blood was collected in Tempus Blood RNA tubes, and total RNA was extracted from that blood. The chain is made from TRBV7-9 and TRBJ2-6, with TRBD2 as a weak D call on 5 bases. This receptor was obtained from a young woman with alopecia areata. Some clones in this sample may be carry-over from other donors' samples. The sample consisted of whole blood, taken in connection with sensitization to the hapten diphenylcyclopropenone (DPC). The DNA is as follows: TGTGCCAGCAGCCCCCGGCCGTACGGGGAGATATCTGGGGCCAACGTCCTGACTTTC. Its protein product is CASSPRPYGEISGANVLTF.